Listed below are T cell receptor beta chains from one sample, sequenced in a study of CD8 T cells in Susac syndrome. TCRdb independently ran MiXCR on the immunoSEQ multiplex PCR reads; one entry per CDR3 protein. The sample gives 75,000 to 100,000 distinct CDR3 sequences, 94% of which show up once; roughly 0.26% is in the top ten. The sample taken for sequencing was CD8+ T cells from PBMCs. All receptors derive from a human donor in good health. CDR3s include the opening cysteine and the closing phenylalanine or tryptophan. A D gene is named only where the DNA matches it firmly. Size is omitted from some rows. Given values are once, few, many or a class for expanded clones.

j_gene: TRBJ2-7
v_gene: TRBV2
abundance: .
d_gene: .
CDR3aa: CASSDGVPRGDEQYF
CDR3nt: TGTGCCAGCAGTGACGGGGTCCCTCGGGGCGACGAGCAGTACTTC

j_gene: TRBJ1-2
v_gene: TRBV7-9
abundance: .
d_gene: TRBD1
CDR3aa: CASSHSGQQLIYGYTF
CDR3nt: TGTGCCAGCAGCCACTCGGGACAGCAACTCATCTATGGCTACACCTTC

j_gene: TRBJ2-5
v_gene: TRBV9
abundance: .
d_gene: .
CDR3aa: CASSGRDPNLGETQYF
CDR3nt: TGTGCCAGCAGCGGCCGGGACCCCAACCTGGGGGAGACCCAGTACTTC

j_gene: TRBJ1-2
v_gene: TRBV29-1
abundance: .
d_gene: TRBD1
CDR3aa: CSVARDRDYGYTF
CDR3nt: TGCAGCGTCGCCCGGGACAGGGACTATGGCTACACCTTC

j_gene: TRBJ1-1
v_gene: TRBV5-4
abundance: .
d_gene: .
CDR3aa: CASSLAGPNTEAFF
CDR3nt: TGTGCCAGCAGCTTGGCAGGGCCGAACACTGAAGCTTTCTTT

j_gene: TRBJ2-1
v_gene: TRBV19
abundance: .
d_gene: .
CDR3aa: CASKFGARYNEQFF
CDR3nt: TGTGCCAGTAAGTTTGGGGCTCGTTACAATGAGCAGTTCTTC

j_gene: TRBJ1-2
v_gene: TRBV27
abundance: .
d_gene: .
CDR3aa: CASRPAGLYGYTF
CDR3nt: TGTGCCAGCAGGCCGGCGGGTCTCTATGGCTACACCTTC

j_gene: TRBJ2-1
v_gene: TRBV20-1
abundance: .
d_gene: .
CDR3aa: CSARGSAHYNEQFF
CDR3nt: TGCAGTGCTAGAGGAAGCGCTCACTACAATGAGCAGTTCTTC

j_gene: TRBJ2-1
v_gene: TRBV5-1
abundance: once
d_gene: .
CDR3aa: CASRTGDSHNEQFF
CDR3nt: TGCGCCAGCAGAACGGGAGATTCACACAATGAGCAGTTCTTC

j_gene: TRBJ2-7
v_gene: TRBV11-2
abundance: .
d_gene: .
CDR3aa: CASTNRWGYEQYF
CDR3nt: TGTGCCAGCACCAACAGGTGGGGTTACGAGCAGTACTTC

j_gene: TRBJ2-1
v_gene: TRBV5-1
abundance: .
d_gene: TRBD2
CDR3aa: CASSLLARLAGSLAYNEQFF
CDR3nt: TGCGCCAGCAGCTTATTGGCTAGACTAGCGGGTAGTTTGGCCTACAATGAGCAGTTCTTC

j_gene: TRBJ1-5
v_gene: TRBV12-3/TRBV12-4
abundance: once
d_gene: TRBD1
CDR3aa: CASRRGGGPSPQHF
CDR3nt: TGTGCCAGCAGGAGAGGAGGGGGCCCATCGCCCCAGCATTTT

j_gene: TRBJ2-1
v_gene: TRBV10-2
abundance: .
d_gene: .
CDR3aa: CASEGRRGEQFF
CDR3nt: TGCGCCAGCGAGGGCAGAAGGGGGGAGCAGTTCTTC

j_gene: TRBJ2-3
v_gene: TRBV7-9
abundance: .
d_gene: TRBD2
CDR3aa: CASSPELALRTDTQYF
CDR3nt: TGTGCCAGCAGCCCCGAACTAGCGCTAAGGACAGATACGCAGTATTTT

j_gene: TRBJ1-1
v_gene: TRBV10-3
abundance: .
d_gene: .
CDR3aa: CAISEKRFGTEAFF
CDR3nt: TGTGCCATCAGTGAGAAACGGTTCGGCACTGAAGCTTTCTTT

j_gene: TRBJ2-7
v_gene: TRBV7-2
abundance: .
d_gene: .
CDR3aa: CASSTKDPYEQYF
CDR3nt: TGTGCCAGCAGCACTAAGGACCCCTACGAGCAGTACTTC

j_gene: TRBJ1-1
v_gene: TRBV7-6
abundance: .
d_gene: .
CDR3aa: CASSLIPGVNTEAFF
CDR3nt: TGTGCCAGCAGCTTAATCCCAGGGGTGAACACTGAAGCTTTCTTT